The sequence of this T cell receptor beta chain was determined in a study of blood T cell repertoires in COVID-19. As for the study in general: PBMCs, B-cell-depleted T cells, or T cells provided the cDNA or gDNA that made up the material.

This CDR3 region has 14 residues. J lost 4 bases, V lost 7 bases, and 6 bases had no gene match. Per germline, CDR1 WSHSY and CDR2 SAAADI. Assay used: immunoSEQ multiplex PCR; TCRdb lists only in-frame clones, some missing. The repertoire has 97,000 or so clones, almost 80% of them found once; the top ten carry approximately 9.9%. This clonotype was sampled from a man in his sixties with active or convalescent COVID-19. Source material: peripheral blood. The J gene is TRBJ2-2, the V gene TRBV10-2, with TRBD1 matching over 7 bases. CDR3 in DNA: TGCGCCAGCAAGGGACAGACCTCCACCGGGGAGCTGTTTTTT. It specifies CASKGQTSTGELFF.